The 23 T cell receptor beta chains given below trace back to one sample, sequenced in a study of shared clonotypes between healthy human individuals. Some clones are missing from TCRdb's copy, which holds only in-frame ones; the method was immunoSEQ multiplex PCR. The table has millions of clones, less than 95% seen once. Selected positively for CCR7 and CD45RO-negative, naive CD8 cells excluded terminally differentiated effector memory CD45RA+ cells. The specimen sequenced was naive CD8+ T cells sorted from blood. These receptors originate from a young man in good health.

DNA for the CDR3: TGTGCCAGCAGTTTAAGGGGAGCGAACTACAATGAGCAGTTCTTC. It codes for CASSLRGANYNEQFF. The chain uses TRBV27 and TRBJ2-1; perhaps D is TRBD1 or TRBD2 (5 bases each). From germline, CDR1 is MNHEY and CDR2 SMNVEV (reference sequence). The CDR3 has 15 residues. V lost 2 bases, J lost 3 bases, and 11 bases lay in between.

Here the CDR3 reads CASSSGGPRETQYF. The CDR3 bases are TGCGCCAGCAGCTCAGGGGGCCCCAGAGAGACCCAGTACTTC. The gene calls are TRBV5-1 and TRBJ2-5, with 8 bases identical to TRBD1. V trimming: 3 bases; J trimming: 4 bases; junction bases outside the gene matches: 5. This CDR3 comprises 14 residues. In germline, CDR1 is SGHRS, CDR2 YFSETQ.

The chain employs TRBV4-3 and TRBJ2-1; 13 nucleotides agree with TRBD2. J lost 8 bases, V lost 3 bases, and 13 bases had no gene match. Germline V CDR1 and CDR2: LGHNA, YSLEER. The CDR3 runs to 18 residues. In DNA, the CDR3 is TGCGCCAGCAGCCACGGGACTAGCGGGGTCCCCCTCTTGGATGAGCAGTTCTTC. This encodes CASSHGTSGVPLLDEQFF.

This sequence joins TRBV4-3 and TRBJ1-1; D is possibly TRBD1 (6 bases). Germline V gene lookup returns CDR1 LGHNA and CDR2 YSLEER. This CDR3 has 18 amino acids. V shed 0 bases and J shed 6 bases, with 23 bases lying between them. CDR3 region: CASSQELGGSEGHSEAFF. As DNA, the CDR3 is TGCGCCAGCAGCCAAGAATTAGGCGGGAGTGAGGGACACTCTGAAGCTTTCTTT.

The chain recombines TRBV27 with TRBJ2-7, with D possibly being TRBD1 or TRBD2 (6 bases each). Germline-derived CDR1 and CDR2 are MNHEY and SMNVEV (reference sequence). There are 15 residues in the CDR3. The V gene lost 0 bases and the J gene lost 6 bases, with 15 bases spanning the gap. The DNA of the CDR3 is TGTGCCAGCAGTTTATCGTGGGGGGCCGGGGGCGAGCAGTACTTC. The encoded protein is CASSLSWGAGGEQYF.

This sequence joins TRBV19 and TRBJ1-1; no clear D. The CDR3 runs 16 residues. Per the germline V gene, CDR1 is LNHDA and CDR2 is SQIVND (reference sequence). V was clipped by 0 bases and J by 3 bases, with 14 bases between them. In nucleotides, the CDR3 is TGTGCCAGTAGTATAGATCTACCGGGTATGGACACTGAAGCTTTCTTT. Translated: CASSIDLPGMDTEAFF.

The chain joins TRBV2 to TRBJ2-2, with D possibly being TRBD1 (6 bases). The CDR3 length is 17 residues. V lost 1 base and J 7 bases, leaving 19 bases between the germline ends. The germline V gene has CDR1 SNHLY and CDR2 FYNNEI. CDR3 coding DNA: TGTGCCAGCAGTGAAGATCCCTCGGACAGCCCCATCGGGGAGCTGTTTTTT. Residues: CASSEDPSDSPIGELFF.

Comments on this clone: The sample carries other DNA sequences with the same CDR3. The CDR3 bases are TGTGCCAGCAGTTACGCGGGAGACTCCTACGAGCAGTACTTC. As protein: CASSYAGDSYEQYF. The chain links TRBV6-6 to TRBJ2-7, with 7 bases identical to TRBD2. The trim removed 2 bases at V and 0 bases at J, leaving 1 base unmatched. The CDR3 has 14 residues. Germline V gene sequence: CDR1 MNHNY, CDR2 SVGAGI (reference sequence).

The chain recombines TRBV9 with TRBJ1-2; TRBD1 might be the D (6 bases). CDR3 size: 15 residues. In germline, CDR1 is SGDLS, CDR2 YYNGEE. The V end lost 2 bases, the J end lost 0 bases, and 11 bases lay between the germline ends. The CDR3 DNA reads TGTGCCAGCAGCGTGCGAGGGACACCTAACTATGGCTACACCTTC. This gives the protein CASSVRGTPNYGYTF.

The CDR3 reads CASSQTQTSGMRETQYF. The CDR3 bases are TGTGCCAGCAGTCAGACTCAGACTAGCGGGATGCGGGAGACCCAGTACTTC. The chain links TRBV27 to TRBJ2-5, with 11 bases that match TRBD2. Germline loops: CDR1 MNHEY, CDR2 SMNVEV (reference sequence). CDR3 length: 17 amino acids. The V and J ends lost 5 bases and 5 bases, in that order; junction bases with no gene match: 13.

The V gene is TRBV27, the J gene TRBJ1-5; tentative D call: TRBD1 (5 bases). The germline CDR1 and CDR2 sequences are MNHEY and SMNVEV (reference sequence). There are 12 residues in the CDR3. V shed 4 bases and J shed 9 bases, with 10 bases lying between them. CDR3 sequence reads: CASSSAGGPQHF. Here the CDR3 DNA reads TGTGCCAGCAGTTCCGCCGGGGGGCCCCAGCATTTT.

CDR3 sequence reads: CATSRVPGGRSYEQYF. The CDR3 DNA reads TGTGCCACCAGCAGAGTTCCGGGGGGCCGCTCCTACGAGCAGTACTTC. V usage is TRBV15 and J usage is TRBJ2-7; maybe TRBD2 (7 bases). The V gene's germline CDR1 is LNHNV and CDR2 YYDKDF (reference sequence). This CDR3 has 16 residues. The V and J ends lost 1 base and 0 bases respectively, with 13 bases between them.

The J gene is TRBJ2-5, the V gene TRBV30; a weak D match, TRBD2 (5 bases). This CDR3 is built from 12 residues. The V gene lost 5 bases and the J gene lost 5 bases, with 12 bases spanning the gap. Germline loops: CDR1 GTSNPN, CDR2 SVGIG (reference sequence). CDR3 DNA: TGTGCCTGGGAGGCGCGGGCGGAGACCCAGTACTTC. Residues: CAWEARAETQYF. Combining the CDR3 with reference TRBV30 and TRBJ2-5 gives the whole variable domain SQTIHQWPATLVQPVGSPLSLECTVEGTSNPNLYWYRQAAGRGLQLLFYSVGIGQISSEVPQNLSASRPQDRQFILSSKKLLLSDSGFYLCAWEARAETQYFGPGTRLLVL.

The chain recombines TRBV25-1 with TRBJ2-7, with a possible D match to TRBD1 (5 bases). Germline V gives CDR1 MGHDK, CDR2 SYGVNS. CDR3 size: 13 residues. Trimming stripped 3 bases from V and 0 bases from J, with 6 bases between. Written as DNA, the CDR3 is TGTGCCAGCAGTGAGGGGCTCTCCTACGAGCAGTACTTC. Its translation is CASSEGLSYEQYF.

The V gene is TRBV4-3, the J gene TRBJ2-1; the D is unclear. CDR1 and CDR2 (germline): LGHNA, YSLEER. The CDR3 consists of 17 residues. The germline V and J ends were trimmed by 4 bases and 4 bases, with 20 bases remaining between them. The CDR3 spells CASSPRTGILGYNEQFF. In DNA form, the CDR3 reads TGCGCCAGCAGCCCTCGGACCGGTATATTGGGATACAATGAGCAGTTCTTC.

This sequence joins TRBV30 and TRBJ1-1; no clear D gene. Germline V CDR1 and CDR2: GTSNPN, SVGIG (reference sequence). V lost 2 bases and J lost 1, with 11 bases in between. The CDR3 has 14 amino acids. CDR3 sequence: CAWSLGWQNTEAFF. The CDR3 nucleotides read TGTGCCTGGAGTCTGGGTTGGCAGAACACTGAAGCTTTCTTT.

The V call is TRBV28, the J call TRBJ1-1; D call uncertain. CDR3 size: 11 residues. V lost 5 bases and J lost 5, with 6 bases in between. Germline V gene sequence: CDR1 MDHEN, CDR2 SYDVKM. The CDR3 DNA reads as TGTGCCAGCAGTGTGGAGACTGAAGCTTTCTTT. It translates to CASSVETEAFF. Looking up the rest from reference TRBV28 and TRBJ1-1 gives the full variable domain: DVKVTQSSRYLVKRTGEKVFLECVQDMDHENMFWYRQDPGLGLRLIYFSYDVKMKEKGDIPEGYSVSREKKERFSLILESASTNQTSMYLCASSVETEAFFGQGTRLTVV.

As DNA, the CDR3 is TGCGCCAGCAGCCAAGATTTTCCCAGGGATTCGAGCTCCTACAATGAGCAGTTCTTC. It is translated as CASSQDFPRDSSSYNEQFF. The V call is TRBV4-3, the J call TRBJ2-1; a weak D match, TRBD1 (5 bases). V was pared by 0 bases and J by 0 bases, with 18 bases between. CDR3 size: 19 residues. The germline gives CDR1 LGHNA, CDR2 YSLEER.

The chain carries TRBV7-9 and TRBJ2-3, with 7 bases matching TRBD2. The trim removed 1 base at V and 0 bases at J, leaving 10 bases unmatched. This CDR3 has 18 amino acids. Per germline, CDR1 SEHNR and CDR2 FQNEAQ (reference sequence). The CDR3 protein is CASSLGVVPGGSTDTQYF. CDR3 DNA sequence: TGTGCCAGCAGCTTAGGTGTGGTACCGGGGGGAAGCACAGATACGCAGTATTTT.

The chain is built from TRBV27 and TRBJ2-7; D not certain. V lost 3 bases, J lost 3 bases, and 12 bases lay in between. Per the germline V gene, CDR1 is MNHEY and CDR2 is SMNVEV (reference sequence). There are 14 residues in the CDR3. The chain's CDR3 is CASSFTMTGYEQYF. The CDR3 DNA sequence: TGTGCCAGCAGTTTTACCATGACCGGCTACGAGCAGTACTTC.

Remarks on this clone: The same CDR3 also results from other DNA sequences found in this sample. The genes are TRBV28 and TRBJ2-7; a possible D gene is TRBD1 (5 bases). Germline V gene data show CDR1 as MDHEN and CDR2 as SYDVKM. CDR3 size: 12 residues. V shed 3 bases and J shed 4 bases, with 7 bases lying between them. The CDR3 region has the DNA TGTGCCAGCAGTTTTCGGACATACGAGCAGTACTTC. This translates into CASSFRTYEQYF.

The chain is built from TRBV27 and TRBJ1-2, with D uncertain. The CDR3 has 15 residues. Germline values: CDR1 MNHEY, CDR2 SMNVEV (reference sequence). The V end was cut by 2 bases, the J end by 2 bases, with 12 bases between. The CDR3 loop reads CASSLRSTLNYGYTF. DNA for the CDR3: TGTGCCAGCAGTTTAAGGAGTACCTTGAACTATGGCTACACCTTC.

The DNA for the CDR3 is TGTGCCTGGAGTACCCGGGGACCTCCCTACGAGCAGTACTTC. Translation: CAWSTRGPPYEQYF. V usage is TRBV30 and J usage is TRBJ2-7; D possibly matches TRBD1 or TRBD2 (5 bases each). V was pared by 2 bases and J by 2 bases, with 13 bases between. Germline V gene lookup returns CDR1 GTSNPN and CDR2 SVGIG (reference sequence). The CDR3 runs to 14 residues.